This T cell receptor beta chain is from a study of long-term antiretroviral therapy in people with HIV. Study findings and constraints: The range of CDR3 lengths in HIV repertoires proved narrower than that found in controls.

The assay, immunoSEQ v3.0, was run at survey level. The method was immunoSEQ multiplex PCR; TCRdb's version includes in-frame clones alone and lacks a portion of them. The table records about 27,000 clones, about 84% of them present only once. As for this clone: Its specificity is unknown.

The length of the CDR3 is 13 residues. CDR1 and CDR2 (germline): SQVTM, ANQGSEA. Trimming removed 5 bases from V and 6 bases from J, with 13 bases in between. Sequences were derived from unsorted PBMCs, sampled 0.8 years before starting antiretroviral therapy. V usage is TRBV29-1 and J usage is TRBJ2-2; no reliable D call. The clonotype was recovered from a man aged 18 to 30 with HIV. The CDR3: CSVSRAGSGELFF. The DNA of the CDR3 is TGCAGCGTTTCCCGGGCTGGCTCCGGGGAGCTGTTTTTT.